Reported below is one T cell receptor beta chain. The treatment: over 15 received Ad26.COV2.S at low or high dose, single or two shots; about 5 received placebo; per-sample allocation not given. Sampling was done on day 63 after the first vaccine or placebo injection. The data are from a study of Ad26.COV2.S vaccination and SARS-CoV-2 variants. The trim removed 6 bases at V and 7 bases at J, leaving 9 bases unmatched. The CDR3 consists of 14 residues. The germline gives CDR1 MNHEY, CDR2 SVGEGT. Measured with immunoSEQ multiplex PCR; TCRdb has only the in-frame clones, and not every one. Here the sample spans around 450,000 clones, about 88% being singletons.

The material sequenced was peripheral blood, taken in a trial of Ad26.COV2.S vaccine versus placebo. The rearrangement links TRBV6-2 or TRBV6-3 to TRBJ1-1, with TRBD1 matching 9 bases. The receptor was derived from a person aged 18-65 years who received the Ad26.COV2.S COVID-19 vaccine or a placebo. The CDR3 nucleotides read TGTGCCAGCAGCTCACTTACAGGGGGCAATGAAGCTTTCTTT. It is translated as CASSSLTGGNEAFF.